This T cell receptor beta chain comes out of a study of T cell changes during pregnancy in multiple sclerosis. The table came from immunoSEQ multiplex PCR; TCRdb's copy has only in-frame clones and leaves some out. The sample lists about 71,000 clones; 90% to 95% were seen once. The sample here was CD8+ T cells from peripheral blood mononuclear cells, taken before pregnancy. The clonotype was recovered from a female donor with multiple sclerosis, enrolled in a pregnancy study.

CDR3 protein: CAIRQGGPNEQFF. CDR3 nucleotides: TGTGCCATTAGACAGGGGGGTCCCAATGAGCAGTTCTTC. The gene calls are TRBV2 and TRBJ2-1; 9 bases fit TRBD1. After removal of 10 bases from V and 6 bases from J, the junction contained 7 bases not matched to a gene. Looked up from germline, CDR1 is SNHLY and CDR2 is FYNNEI. CDR3 length: 13 residues.